This T cell receptor beta chain was recorded in a study of Graves' ophthalmopathy and Graves' hyperthyroidism. This clonotype was seen more than once but under ten times. This CDR3 is 16 amino acids long. Germline V gene lookup returns CDR1 SGHAT and CDR2 FQNNGV. The V gene end was trimmed by 5 bases and the J gene end by 5 bases; junction bases not matched to a gene: 12. RNA transcripts provided the template for amplifying TCR beta CDR3 regions. Second-round multiplex PCR came after a first-round RT-PCR that employed HTBI primers. TCRdb called the multiplex PCR reads again in MiXCR, with one record for every CDR3 protein. The table records about 400,000 distinct CDR3 sequences, 15% to 20% of them present only once.

The sequence was obtained from a woman between 18 and 30 years old with Graves' ophthalmopathy. This chain connects TRBV11-2 to TRBJ2-7; TRBD1 aligns across 10 bases. Sequencing input: peripheral blood. The CDR3 DNA is TGTGCCAGCAGCAGAGGACAGGGGGGATCGACCCACGAGCAGTACTTC. The encoded protein is CASSRGQGGSTHEQYF. The complete variable domain, with remaining parts taken from reference TRBV11-2 and TRBJ2-7, reads EAGVAQSPRYKIIEKRQSVAFWCNPISGHATLYWYQQILGQGPKLLIQFQNNGVVDDSQLPKDRFSAERLKGVDSTLKIQPAKLEDSAVYLCASSRGQGGSTHEQYFGPGTRLTVT.